This T cell receptor (beta chain) was sequenced during a study of graft-versus-host responses after intestinal transplantation. Germline CDR1 is MNHEY and CDR2 is SVGAGI. V shed 6 bases, J shed 2 bases, and the junction held 7 bases outside the gene matches. The CDR3 runs 14 residues. On this clone: Its antigen remains unknown.

This table comes from immunoSEQ multiplex PCR, and its TCRdb copy is limited to in-frame clones, with some not included. Of roughly 81,000 clones listed, roughly 80% are singletons. The source material was unstimulated CD4+ T cells sorted from spleen or lymph node cells, sampled before intestinal transplant. The receptor was derived from a human donor who received an intestinal transplant. The rearrangement joins TRBV6-5 to TRBJ2-7; 7 bases fit TRBD1. CDR3 in DNA: TGTGCCAGCAGACTTGACAGGGATGCCTACGAGCAGTACTTC. It yields the protein CASRLDRDAYEQYF.